The 20 T cell receptor beta chains below all came from one sample that was sequenced in a study of T cell repertoires in cytomegalovirus infection. TCRdb re-derived calls from the reads in MiXCR, one entry per CDR3 protein. The profile shows some 310,000 distinct CDR3 sequences, 20% to 25% of them singletons. These receptors' antigens are unknown. The starting material was cultured PBMCs, obtained from culture after CMV antigen stimulation. These receptor sequences come from a human donor in good health (CMV status not recorded). Some clones in this sample may be carry-over from other donors' samples.

This clonotype has a count of ten or more. This chain joins TRBV7-2 and TRBJ2-4; 8 bases align to TRBD1. CDR3 length equals 15 residues. The V gene's germline CDR1 is SGHTA and CDR2 FQGNSA. V lost 4 bases and J lost 1; bases outside the gene matches: 3. The CDR3 DNA follows: TGTGCCAGCAGCTCCCGGGACAGGGCCAAAAACATTCAGTACTTC. It yields the protein CASSSRDRAKNIQYF.

This clonotype came up a few times. CDR3 sequence: CASSRSSASTDTQYF. In DNA, the CDR3 is TGTGCCAGCAGCCGTTCTAGTGCTAGCACAGATACGCAGTATTTT. The V and J genes are TRBV7-2 and TRBJ2-3; no clear D gene. The CDR3 consists of 15 residues. Germline CDR1 reads SGHTA; CDR2 reads FQGNSA. The V end was cut by 5 bases, the J end by 0 bases, with 12 bases between.

The table lists this clonotype with a few counts. The chain joins TRBV12-3 or TRBV12-4 to TRBJ1-4, with a possible D match to TRBD1 (5 bases). The length of the CDR3 is 13 residues. V was pared by 6 bases and J by 8 bases, with 13 bases between. CDR3 DNA: TGTGCCAGCAGAGTGACGGGGGGAGAAAAACTGTTTTTT. Its protein is CASRVTGGEKLFF.

The chain joins TRBV24-1 to TRBJ2-3, with TRBD2 matching 11 bases. The CDR3 runs 17 residues. CDR1 is KGHDR, CDR2 SFDVKD, per germline. After removal of 3 bases from V and 1 base from J, the junction contained 5 bases not matched to a gene. CDR3 sequence reads: CATSDGGLAGRTDTQYF. CDR3 coding DNA: TGTGCCACCAGTGATGGAGGACTAGCGGGCCGCACAGATACGCAGTATTTT.

The chain carries TRBV29-1 and TRBJ2-7; weak D call: TRBD2 (6 bases). The CDR3 loop spans 12 amino acids. Germline lookup yields CDR1 SQVTM and CDR2 ANQGSEA. V was shortened by 5 bases and J by 2 bases, with 10 bases between the two germline ends. CDR3 region: CSVSEGPYEQYF. In nucleotides, the CDR3 is TGCAGCGTTTCGGAGGGCCCCTACGAGCAGTACTTC.

V usage is TRBV7-2 and J usage is TRBJ2-3; no firm D call. CDR1 is SGHTA, CDR2 FQGNSA, per germline. Trimming pared 1 base from V and 1 base from J, leaving 9 bases between. The CDR3 spans 15 residues. CDR3 sequence: CASSLGNSRTDTQYF. The CDR3 DNA sequence: TGTGCCAGCAGCTTAGGGAATAGCCGCACAGATACGCAGTATTTT. The whole variable domain, filled in from reference TRBV7-2 and TRBJ2-3, reads GAGVSQSPSNKVTEKGKDVELRCDPISGHTALYWYRQSLGQGLEFLIYFQGNSAPDKSGLPSDRFSAERTGGSVSTLTIQRTQQEDSAVYLCASSLGNSRTDTQYFGPGTRLTVL.

This clonotype was seen repeatedly, ten times or more. This rearrangement joins TRBV7-2 to TRBJ1-3; D is unclear. This CDR3 has 16 residues. V was shortened by 1 base and J by 0 bases, with 10 bases between the two germline ends. Germline V gene data show CDR1 as SGHTA and CDR2 as FQGNSA. CDR3: CASSLGAALSGNTIYF. The CDR3 DNA reads as TGTGCCAGCAGCTTAGGGGCAGCGCTCTCTGGAAACACCATATATTTT.

This clonotype appeared a few times. CDR3 in amino acids: CATSDFTSGETYEQYV. Written as DNA, the CDR3 is TGTGCCACCAGTGATTTCACTAGCGGGGAAACCTACGAGCAGTACGTC. This chain uses TRBV24-1 with TRBJ2-7, with TRBD2 matching over 10 bases. V shed 1 base, J shed 2 bases, and the junction held 4 bases outside the gene matches. Per the germline V gene, CDR1 is KGHDR and CDR2 is SFDVKD. This CDR3 contains 16 residues.

This clonotype was recorded many times. V and J are TRBV7-9 and TRBJ2-1, with a weak D call TRBD2 (5 bases). V gave up 2 bases and J gave up 7 bases, with 9 bases separating them. There are 13 residues in the CDR3. The germline V gene has CDR1 SEHNR and CDR2 FQNEAQ (reference sequence). CDR3 amino acids: CASSLYRRNEQFF. The CDR3 bases are TGTGCCAGCAGCTTATACCGGAGGAATGAGCAGTTCTTC. Supplemented by reference TRBV7-9 and TRBJ2-1, the full variable domain reads DTGVSQNPRHKITKRGQNVTFRCDPISEHNRLYWYRQTLGQGPEFLTYFQNEAQLEKSRLLSDRFSAERPKGSFSTLEIQRTEQGDSAMYLCASSLYRRNEQFFGPGTRLTVL.

This clonotype was detected many times. The CDR3, as DNA: TGTGCCAGCAAGCTAGAGCTAAATGAGCAGTTCTTC. Translating gives CASKLELNEQFF. The gene calls are TRBV7-2 and TRBJ2-1; D is unclear. This CDR3 spans 12 amino acids. Germline loops: CDR1 SGHTA, CDR2 FQGNSA. V dropped 7 bases and J dropped 7 bases, with 11 bases sitting between them. Supplemented by reference TRBV7-2 and TRBJ2-1, the full variable domain reads GAGVSQSPSNKVTEKGKDVELRCDPISGHTALYWYRQSLGQGLEFLIYFQGNSAPDKSGLPSDRFSAERTGGSVSTLTIQRTQQEDSAVYLCASKLELNEQFFGPGTRLTVL.

This clonotype has only a few counts. The J gene is TRBJ2-5, the V gene TRBV19; no firm D call. CDR3 length: 15 amino acids. The V and J ends lost 2 bases and 2 bases respectively, with 12 bases between them. CDR1 LNHDA and CDR2 SQIVND come from the germline V gene (reference sequence). CDR3 protein: CASSISNSIQETQYF. The CDR3 nucleotides are TGTGCCAGTAGTATAAGTAACAGCATTCAAGAGACCCAGTACTTC. The whole variable domain, remainder taken from reference TRBV19 and TRBJ2-5, is DGGITQSPKYLFRKEGQNVTLSCEQNLNHDAMYWYRQDPGQGLRLIYYSQIVNDFQKGDIAEGYSVSREKKESFPLTVTSAQKNPTAFYLCASSISNSIQETQYFGPGTRLLVL.

At least ten counts were recorded for this clonotype. This rearrangement joins TRBV11-2 to TRBJ2-1; TRBD1 is a possible D gene (5 bases). This CDR3 has 14 residues. V lost 1 base and J lost 6, with 10 bases in between. CDR1 SGHAT and CDR2 FQNNGV come from the germline V gene. The CDR3 coding sequence is TGTGCCAGCAGCTTAGGGGGCCCGAGCAATGAGCAGTTCTTC. It codes for CASSLGGPSNEQFF.

This clonotype was observed at least ten times. This chain uses TRBV7-9 with TRBJ1-6, with 7 bases that match TRBD1. The germline gives CDR1 SEHNR, CDR2 FQNEAQ (reference sequence). With V trimmed by 5 bases and J by 1 base, 5 bases remained unmatched. This CDR3 region has 16 residues. CDR3 nucleotides: TGTGCCAGCAGCCCTCGACAGGGTTCCTATAATTCACCCCTCCACTTT. It specifies CASSPRQGSYNSPLHF.

This rearrangement joins TRBV27 to TRBJ2-1; 8 bases align to TRBD2. The germline CDR1 and CDR2 sequences are MNHEY and SMNVEV (reference sequence). Trimming removed 2 bases from V and 4 bases from J; junction bases left unmatched: 4. The CDR3 is 15 amino acids. The CDR3 region is CASSLGAGVYNEQFF. In DNA form, the CDR3 reads TGTGCCAGCAGTTTAGGAGCGGGAGTGTACAATGAGCAGTTCTTC.

The chain recombines TRBV27 with TRBJ2-1; D gene unclear. Germline-derived CDR1 and CDR2 are MNHEY and SMNVEV (reference sequence). Trimming shortened V by 0 bases and J by 8 bases, and 8 bases separated the two germline ends. The CDR3 totals 13 residues. CDR3 in DNA: TGTGCCAGCAGTTTATCCCCGAGAGATGAGCAGTTCTTC. It codes for CASSLSPRDEQFF.

In its sample, this clonotype was seen a few times. V and J are TRBV20-1 and TRBJ2-5, with D uncertain. CDR3 length: 10 amino acids. CDR1 and CDR2 (germline): DFQATT, SNEGSKA (reference sequence). V dropped 1 base and J dropped 7 bases, with 4 bases sitting between them. CDR3 in amino acids: CSARGSTQYF. CDR3 bases: TGCAGTGCTAGAGGTTCGACCCAGTACTTC.

This clonotype has a handful of counts. This CDR3 is CASRRTGIVGAFF. CDR3 in DNA: TGTGCCAGCAGACGCACAGGGATAGTGGGAGCTTTCTTT. The chain joins TRBV14 to TRBJ1-1; D is possibly TRBD1 (6 bases). Germline V CDR1 and CDR2: SGHDN, FVKESK. V lost 6 bases to trimming and J lost 10 bases, with 18 bases between them. CDR3 length: 13 residues.

This clonotype was picked up many times. This chain connects TRBV4-3 to TRBJ2-7; D is unclear. CDR3 length equals 14 residues. Germline V gives CDR1 LGHNA, CDR2 YSLEER. Trimming removed 2 bases at V and 1 base at J, with 9 bases between. The CDR3 is CASSQNLGSYEQYF. The CDR3 nucleotides read TGCGCCAGCAGCCAAAACTTAGGATCCTACGAGCAGTACTTC.

The chain uses TRBV6-2 or TRBV6-3 and TRBJ2-1; possibly TRBD1 or TRBD2 for D (5 bases each). This CDR3 is 15 amino acids long. The V end lost 6 bases, the J end lost 10 bases, and 22 bases lay between the germline ends. CDR1 is MNHEY and CDR2 is SVGEGT in the germline V gene. CDR3 DNA sequence: TGTGCCAGCAGCCCCTTGGGGGACGCGGACGGCGAGCAGTTCTTC. Protein product: CASSPLGDADGEQFF.

This rearrangement joins TRBV4-2 to TRBJ2-5; D ambiguous. Trimming took 0 bases from V and 5 from J, leaving 19 bases between them. CDR3 size: 17 residues. In germline, CDR1 is LGHNA, CDR2 YNFKEQ. This CDR3 is CASSQDTSIFAQETQYF. The CDR3 DNA follows: TGTGCCAGCAGCCAAGATACCAGTATTTTCGCCCAGGAGACCCAGTACTTC.